These T cell receptor beta chains were read from a single sample in a study of blood T cell repertoires in COVID-19. Measured with immunoSEQ multiplex PCR; TCRdb has only the in-frame clones, and not every one. The sample lists more than 150,000 clones, approximately 86% occurring once. Sequenced sample: peripheral blood. These receptors were obtained from a man aged 55 to 70 with acute or convalescent COVID-19. Both conserved end residues are part of each CDR3. D genes are given only for firm matches. Rows may omit the clone size; those that give it use once, few, many or a size class.

J gene	clone size	D gene	V gene	CDR3 protein	CDR3 DNA
TRBJ2-3	-	-	TRBV4-1	CASSQPGGTVNGDTQYF	TGCGCCAGCAGCCAACCAGGGGGGACGGTCAATGGAGATACGCAGTATTTT
TRBJ1-2	-	-	TRBV5-1	CASSLDQGSYTF	TGCGCCAGCAGCTTGGATCAGGGTAGCTACACCTTC
TRBJ1-2	-	-	TRBV2	CASSDEGGRGYTF	TGTGCCAGCAGTGACGAGGGAGGGAGGGGCTACACCTTC
TRBJ2-1	-	-	TRBV28	CASRLIYNEQFF	TGTGCCAGCAGACTGATATACAATGAGCAGTTCTTC
TRBJ1-6	-	-	TRBV9	CASSALPSPGGSPLHF	TGTGCCAGCAGCGCCCTTCCATCCCCGGGAGGTTCACCCCTCCACTTT
TRBJ1-1	-	TRBD1	TRBV29-1	CSVIDRVPNTEAFF	TGCAGCGTAATAGACAGGGTCCCGAACACTGAAGCTTTCTTT
TRBJ2-1	-	TRBD2	TRBV6-6	CASSPGLAGINEQFF	TGTGCCAGCAGCCCCGGACTAGCGGGCATCAATGAGCAGTTCTTC
TRBJ2-7	-	-	TRBV21-1	CASTNPGQPYEQYF	TGTGCCAGCACCAACCCGGGACAGCCCTACGAGCAGTACTTC
TRBJ2-7	-	TRBD2	TRBV11-2	CASSLVLSGNGEQYF	TGTGCCAGCAGCTTAGTCCTCAGCGGGAACGGCGAGCAGTACTTC
TRBJ2-3	-	-	TRBV24-1	CATSDGGDTQYF	TGTGCCACCAGTGATGGGGGCGATACGCAGTATTTT
TRBJ2-5	-	TRBD1	TRBV14	CASSQVRGTGFVETQYF	TGTGCCAGCAGCCAAGTCCGTGGGACAGGGTTTGTAGAGACCCAGTACTTC
TRBJ2-3	-	-	TRBV12-3/TRBV12-4	CASSLYTDTQYF	TGTGCCAGCAGTTTGTACACAGATACGCAGTATTTT
TRBJ1-3	-	-	TRBV5-6	CASRPQGSDSGNTIYF	TGTGCCAGCAGGCCGCAGGGGTCCGACTCTGGAAACACCATATATTTT
TRBJ1-2	-	TRBD1	TRBV5-1	CASSTGTGGSGYTF	TGCGCCAGCAGCACCGGGACAGGGGGTTCTGGCTACACCTTC
TRBJ2-1	-	-	TRBV5-6	CASSPTGSLHDEQFF	TGTGCCAGCAGCCCCACGGGGTCCCTGCACGATGAGCAGTTCTTC
TRBJ2-7	-	TRBD1	TRBV5-1	CASSLLGQGALSVEQYF	TGCGCCAGCAGCTTGTTGGGACAGGGGGCGCTCTCTGTCGAGCAGTACTTC
TRBJ2-2	-	-	TRBV3-1/TRBV3-2	CASSQDELGGEWNGELFF	TGTGCCAGCAGCCAAGATGAATTGGGGGGAGAGTGGAACGGGGAGCTGTTTTTT
TRBJ1-4	-	-	TRBV5-1	CASSPTATNEKLFF	TGCGCCAGCAGCCCGACAGCAACTAATGAAAAACTGTTTTTT
TRBJ2-1	-	TRBD1	TRBV3-1/TRBV3-2	CASTRVGTGGGNEQFF	TGTGCCAGCACCCGCGTGGGGACAGGGGGTGGAAATGAGCAGTTCTTC
TRBJ1-2	-	-	TRBV3-1/TRBV3-2	CASSQGGRNYGYTF	TGTGCCAGCAGCCAGGGGGGGCGTAACTATGGCTACACCTTC
TRBJ1-2	-	TRBD1	TRBV27	CASSFYAGGGYTF	TGTGCCAGCAGTTTTTACGCAGGGGGCGGCTACACCTTC
TRBJ2-2	-	-	TRBV11-2	CASSLERGTGELFF	TGTGCCAGCAGCTTAGAGCGGGGCACCGGGGAGCTGTTTTTT
TRBJ1-5	-	-	TRBV7-2	CASSPGGFNQPQHF	TGTGCCAGCAGCCCGGGGGGGTTCAATCAGCCCCAGCATTTT
TRBJ2-7	-	-	TRBV29-1	CSVDWQGGSEQYF	TGCAGCGTTGATTGGCAGGGAGGAAGCGAGCAGTACTTC
TRBJ2-6	-	-	TRBV5-4	CASSLAGAVPGANVLTF	TGTGCCAGCAGCTTGGCGGGAGCTGTTCCTGGGGCCAACGTCCTGACTTTC
TRBJ1-2	-	TRBD1	TRBV5-4	CASSFRQGSYGYTF	TGTGCCAGCAGCTTCAGACAGGGGAGCTATGGCTACACCTTC
TRBJ2-7	-	TRBD2	TRBV5-1	CASRQDRNAMAGDEQYF	TGCGCCAGCAGACAGGATCGGAATGCCATGGCGGGGGACGAGCAGTACTTC
TRBJ2-2	-	-	TRBV9	CASSVAGSRTGELFF	TGTGCCAGCAGCGTAGCGGGGAGCCGCACCGGGGAGCTGTTTTTT
TRBJ1-1	-	-	TRBV7-3	CASSLGEGLGTEAFF	TGTGCCAGCAGCTTAGGGGAAGGACTGGGCACTGAAGCTTTCTTT
TRBJ2-5	-	TRBD2	TRBV30	CAWTSLWEGETQYF	TGTGCCTGGACTTCCCTCTGGGAGGGAGAGACCCAGTACTTC
TRBJ1-1	-	-	TRBV2	CASTGGGTEAFF	TGTGCCAGCACGGGGGGAGGTACTGAAGCTTTCTTT
TRBJ2-5	-	-	TRBV2	CASSPSRTGLETQYF	TGTGCCAGCAGTCCCTCCCGAACAGGGTTGGAGACCCAGTACTTC
TRBJ2-5	-	TRBD1	TRBV9	CASSVRQGPQETQYF	TGTGCCAGCAGCGTTAGACAGGGCCCCCAAGAGACCCAGTACTTC
TRBJ2-1	once	TRBD2	TRBV27	CATGLVAGASEQFF	TGTGCCACCGGACTAGTAGCGGGAGCCAGTGAGCAGTTCTTC
TRBJ1-1	-	-	TRBV18	CASSPPGGQNTEAFF	TGTGCCAGCTCACCACCGGGAGGGCAGAACACTGAAGCTTTCTTT
TRBJ2-5	-	TRBD2	TRBV28	CASRTSGTSGTLRNF	TGTGCCAGCAGAACCTCCGGGACTAGCGGGACCTTAAGGAACTTC
TRBJ1-6	-	-	TRBV19	CASSPIPTGQAWEASSPLHF	TGTGCCAGTAGCCCGATTCCGACAGGCCAGGCCTGGGAAGCGTCATCACCCCTCCACTTT
TRBJ1-4	-	-	TRBV19	CASSQQGLREKLFF	TGTGCCAGTAGTCAACAGGGATTACGTGAAAAACTGTTTTTT
TRBJ1-2	-	TRBD1	TRBV29-1	CSARDRGNYGYTF	TGCAGCGCTCGGGACAGGGGAAACTATGGCTACACCTTC
TRBJ2-4	-	-	TRBV28	CASSLRGGLTIQYF	TGTGCCAGCAGTCTTAGGGGGGGGTTAACCATTCAGTACTTC
TRBJ2-1	-	TRBD2	TRBV7-3	CASSLWGSGLAGMYEQFF	TGTGCCAGCAGCCTGTGGGGGTCGGGACTAGCGGGAATGTATGAGCAGTTCTTC
TRBJ1-2	-	-	TRBV27	CASSLTGINYGYTF	TGTGCCAGCAGTTTAACAGGCATTAACTATGGCTACACCTTC
TRBJ1-6	-	TRBD1	TRBV5-1	CASAPGQGGMNSPLHF	TGCGCCAGCGCCCCGGGACAGGGGGGGATGAATTCACCCCTCCACTTT
TRBJ1-1	-	-	TRBV28	CASRVAGVAFF	TGTGCCAGCAGGGTTGCAGGGGTAGCTTTCTTT
TRBJ2-5	-	TRBD2	TRBV9	CASSVVGGLAGGGQETQYF	TGTGCCAGCAGCGTAGTAGGCGGACTAGCGGGAGGGGGCCAAGAGACCCAGTACTTC
TRBJ2-1	-	TRBD2	TRBV28	CASSLPSGIYNEQFF	TGTGCCAGCAGTTTGCCTAGCGGGATCTACAATGAGCAGTTCTTC
TRBJ1-1	few	-	TRBV7-9	CASSLAQTGEAFF	TGTGCCAGCAGCTTAGCGCAAACGGGTGAAGCTTTCTTT
TRBJ2-6	-	TRBD1	TRBV4-1	CASSPRTGPDSGANVLTF	TGCGCCAGCAGCCCACGGACAGGGCCGGACTCTGGGGCCAACGTCCTGACTTTC
TRBJ2-3	-	TRBD1	TRBV7-9	CASSLHGTGPLGSTDTQYF	TGTGCCAGCAGCTTACATGGGACAGGGCCCTTGGGGAGCACAGATACGCAGTATTTT
TRBJ2-3	-	-	TRBV18	CASSQRPLSTDTQYF	TGTGCCAGCTCACAGAGGCCACTAAGCACAGATACGCAGTATTTT
TRBJ2-1	few	-	TRBV7-7	CASSLEGASSYNEQFF	TGTGCTAGCAGCTTAGAAGGGGCCAGCTCCTACAATGAGCAGTTCTTC
TRBJ1-4	-	-	TRBV4-2	CASSDRTAPNEKLFF	TGTGCCAGCAGTGACCGGACAGCCCCCAATGAAAAACTGTTTTTT
TRBJ1-1	-	TRBD1	TRBV5-1	CASSHGQGSEAFF	TGCGCCAGCAGCCACGGACAGGGAAGTGAAGCTTTCTTT
TRBJ1-5	-	TRBD1	TRBV4-1	CASSQEGQGDYQPQHF	TGCGCCAGCAGCCAGGAGGGACAGGGAGACTATCAGCCCCAGCATTTT
TRBJ2-1	-	-	TRBV6-6	CASRETGSGYNEQFF	TGTGCCAGCAGAGAGACGGGGAGTGGGTACAATGAGCAGTTCTTC